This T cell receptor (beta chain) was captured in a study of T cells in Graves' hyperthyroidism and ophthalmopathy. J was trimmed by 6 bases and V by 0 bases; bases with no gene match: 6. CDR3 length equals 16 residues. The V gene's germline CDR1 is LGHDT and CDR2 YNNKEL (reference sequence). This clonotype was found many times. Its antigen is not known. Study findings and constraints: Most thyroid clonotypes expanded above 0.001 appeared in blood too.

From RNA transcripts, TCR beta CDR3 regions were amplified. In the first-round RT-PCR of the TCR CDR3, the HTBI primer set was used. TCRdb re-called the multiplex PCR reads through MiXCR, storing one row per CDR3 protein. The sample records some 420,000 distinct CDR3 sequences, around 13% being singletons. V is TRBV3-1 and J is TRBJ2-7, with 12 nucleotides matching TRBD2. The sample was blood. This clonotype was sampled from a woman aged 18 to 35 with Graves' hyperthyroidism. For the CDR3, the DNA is TGTGCCAGCAGCCAAGATGCTAGCGGGAGGGCAGGCGAGCAGTACTTC. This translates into CASSQDASGRAGEQYF.